This entry features one TCR beta chain sequence. Only in-frame clones appear in the TCRdb table, and some are missing; sequencing was by immunoSEQ multiplex PCR. The table includes tens of thousands of clones, around 89% detected once. This entry is derived from a study of T cell changes during pregnancy in multiple sclerosis. Per germline, CDR1 SNHLY and CDR2 FYNNEI. This CDR3 contains 14 residues. V was trimmed by 6 bases and J by 4 bases, leaving 13 bases between them. V is TRBV2 and J is TRBJ1-5; TRBD1 might be the D (5 bases). The sequence was collected from a female donor with multiple sclerosis, enrolled in a pregnancy study. The sequenced sample was CD4+ T cells from peripheral blood mononuclear cells, obtained in the first trimester of pregnancy. The CDR3 sequence is CASRRGTSNQPQHF. The CDR3 DNA follows: TGTGCCAGCAGGCGGGGCACTTCGAATCAGCCCCAGCATTTT.